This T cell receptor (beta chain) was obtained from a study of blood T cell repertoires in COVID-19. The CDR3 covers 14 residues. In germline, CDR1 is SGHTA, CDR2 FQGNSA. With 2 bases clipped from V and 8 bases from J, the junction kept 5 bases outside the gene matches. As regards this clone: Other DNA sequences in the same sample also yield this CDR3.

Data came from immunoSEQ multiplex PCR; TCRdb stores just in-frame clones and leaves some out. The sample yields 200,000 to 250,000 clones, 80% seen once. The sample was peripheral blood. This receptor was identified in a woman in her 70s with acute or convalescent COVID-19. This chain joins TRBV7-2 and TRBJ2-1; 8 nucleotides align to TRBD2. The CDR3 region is CASSLNSGGDEQFF. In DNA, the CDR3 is TGTGCCAGCAGCTTAAACAGCGGGGGTGATGAGCAGTTCTTC.